This T cell receptor gamma chain was obtained from a study of intestinal T cells in coeliac disease (TCRdb year 2020). In terms of the full investigation: In the TRG cohort, coeliac patients were much younger than controls, with a mean age of roughly 15 years compared with 45 to 70 years. The TCR-delta (TRD) cohort comprised duodenal biopsies from some eleven coeliac disease patients and some eleven non-coeliac controls. Duodenal biopsies from approximately 30 coeliac disease patients and approximately 23 non-coeliac controls were included in a second, larger TCR-gamma (TRG) cohort. Points the paper makes about the study in general: It was not possible to tell repeated CDR3 amino acid sequences apart from PCR duplicates. TRD kmer-based clustering correctly classified all 20 or so biopsies in training, with a reported leave-one-out accuracy of about 91%. FFPE-derived DNA was found to be relatively degraded, and loss of a proportion of TCR sequences in each sample was likely caused by this degradation. Coeliac and control groups differed significantly in age, although an age-split analysis did not yield significant classification. Of around 54 biopsies, about 50 (around 94%) were correctly classified by TRG clustering, which had a reported leave-one-out accuracy of approximately 87%.

The CDR3 starts with the cysteine, ends with the phenylalanine, and has 17 residues. This entry keeps only the CDR3 DNA: 51 bases, framed from base 1. The library was prepared using multiplex PCR. The sequencing machine was an Ion Torrent PGM. The LymphoTrack kit, which has primers carrying Illumina adapters, was used to amplify TRG repertoires from approximately 210 ng of biopsy DNA. TRG amplicons were cleaned up with AMPure XP beads, measured on a 2100 Bioanalyzer, and combined in equimolar amounts. TRG libraries were sequenced on an Ion PGM instrument. The original pipeline was this. Reads in which more than 10% of nucleotides fell below the per-patient third-quartile quality score were removed with FastX. Reads were aligned with IMGT/HighV-QUEST to assign V, D and J genes, identify CDR3 regions and assess functionality. Sequences were converted to amino acids, and every sequence predicted to be non-functional was removed. CDR3s were split into kmers, with and without positional annotation; kmer frequencies underwent PCA, and samples were clustered using all 1023 combinations of PCs 1-10. Classification was validated by leave-one-out cross-validation, in which parameters were re-optimised on the remaining samples each time. Shannon diversity was computed with the vegan R package from repeated random subsamples equal to the lowest read count. In TCRdb, clones were called once more from the public reads by CATT, and rows of identical DNA were later combined. V and J calls and clone size were set by TCRdb, not the authors. Recorded for this sample are approximately 540 gamma-chain clones; around 51% of them occurred a single time. Roughly 18% of the sample belongs to the ten largest clones.

In regard to this clone: Its antigen has not been determined. At one end, the junction sequence differs from germline, possibly due to a read error.

For each case, genomic DNA was isolated from ten 5-um FFPE scrolls with the QIAamp DNA FFPE tissue kit. To test whether coeliac disease can be classified from the TCR repertoire, the study used fully anonymised formalin-fixed paraffin-embedded duodenal biopsies that were not needed for diagnosis. Sequenced input: a duodenal biopsy. The chain employs TRGV10 and TRGJP1. TRGV10 is marked as an open reading frame, function uncertain. The clonotype originates from a human donor with celiac disease. The CDR3 has the sequence CAVWEGGGGTTGWFKIF. The nucleotide sequence is TGTGCTGTGTGGGAGGGGGGGGGGGGCACCACTGGTTGGTTCAAGATATTT.